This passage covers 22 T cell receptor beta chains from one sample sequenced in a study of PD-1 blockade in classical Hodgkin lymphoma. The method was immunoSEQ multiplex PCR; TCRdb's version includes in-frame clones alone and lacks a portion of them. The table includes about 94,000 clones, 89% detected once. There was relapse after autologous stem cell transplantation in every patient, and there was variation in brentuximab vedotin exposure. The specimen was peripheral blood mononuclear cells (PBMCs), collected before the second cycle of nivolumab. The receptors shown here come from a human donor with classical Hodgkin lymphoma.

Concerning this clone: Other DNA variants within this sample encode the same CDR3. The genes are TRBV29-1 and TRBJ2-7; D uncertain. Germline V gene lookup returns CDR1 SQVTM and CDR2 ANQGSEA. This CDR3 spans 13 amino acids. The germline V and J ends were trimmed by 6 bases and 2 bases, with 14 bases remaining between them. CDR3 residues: CSVAKTVAYEQYF. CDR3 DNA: TGCAGCGTAGCCAAGACGGTCGCCTACGAGCAGTACTTC.

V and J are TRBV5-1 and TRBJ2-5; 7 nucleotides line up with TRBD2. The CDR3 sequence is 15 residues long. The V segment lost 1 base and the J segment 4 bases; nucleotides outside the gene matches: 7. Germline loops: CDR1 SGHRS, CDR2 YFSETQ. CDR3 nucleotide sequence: TGCGCCAGCAGCTTGTTAAGCGGGAACCGAGAGACCCAGTACTTC. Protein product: CASSLLSGNRETQYF.

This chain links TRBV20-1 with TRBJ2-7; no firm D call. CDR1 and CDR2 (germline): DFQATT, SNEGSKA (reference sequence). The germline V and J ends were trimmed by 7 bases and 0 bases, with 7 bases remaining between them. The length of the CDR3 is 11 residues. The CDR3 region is CSVWSSYEQYF. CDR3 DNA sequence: TGCAGTGTTTGGAGCTCCTACGAGCAGTACTTC.

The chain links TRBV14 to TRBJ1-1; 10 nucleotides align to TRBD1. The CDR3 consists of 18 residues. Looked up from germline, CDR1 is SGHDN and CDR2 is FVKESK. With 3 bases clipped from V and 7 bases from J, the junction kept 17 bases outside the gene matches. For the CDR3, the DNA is TGTGCCAGCAGCCATACTTATGGGACAGGGGACGGTTCAGTTGAAGCTTTCTTT. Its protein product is CASSHTYGTGDGSVEAFF.

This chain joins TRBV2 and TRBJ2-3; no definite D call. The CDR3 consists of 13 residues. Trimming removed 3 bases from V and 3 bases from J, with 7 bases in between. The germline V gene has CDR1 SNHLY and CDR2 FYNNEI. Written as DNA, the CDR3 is TGTGCCAGCAGTGATCTAGTTACAGATACGCAGTATTTT. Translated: CASSDLVTDTQYF.

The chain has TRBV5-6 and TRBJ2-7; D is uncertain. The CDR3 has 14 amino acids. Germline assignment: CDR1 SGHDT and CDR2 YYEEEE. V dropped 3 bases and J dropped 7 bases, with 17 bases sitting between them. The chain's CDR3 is CASSSNVVLGEQYF. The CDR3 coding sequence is TGTGCCAGCAGCTCAAACGTGGTCCTCGGAGAGCAGTACTTC.

The CDR3 DNA sequence: TGTGCCAAAGACGCGAGCTCCTACAATGAGCAGTTCTTC. Residues: CAKDASSYNEQFF. The chain recombines TRBV19 with TRBJ2-1; D uncertain. This CDR3 spans 13 amino acids. The germline CDR1 and CDR2 sequences are LNHDA and SQIVND (reference sequence). V gave up 10 bases and J gave up 0 bases, with 10 bases separating them.

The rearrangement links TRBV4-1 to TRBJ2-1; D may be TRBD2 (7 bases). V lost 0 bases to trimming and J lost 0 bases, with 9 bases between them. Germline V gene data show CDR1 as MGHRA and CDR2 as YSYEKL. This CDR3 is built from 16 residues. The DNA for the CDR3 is TGCGCCAGCAGCCAAGAGCGGGGGCCCTCCTACAATGAGCAGTTCTTC. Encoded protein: CASSQERGPSYNEQFF.

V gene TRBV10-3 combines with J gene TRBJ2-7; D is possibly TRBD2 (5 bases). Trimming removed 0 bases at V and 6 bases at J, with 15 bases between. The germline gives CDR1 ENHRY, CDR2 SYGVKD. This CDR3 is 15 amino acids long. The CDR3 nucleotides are TGTGCCATCAGTGAGTCGAGGGTAAATAACGGCGAGCAGTACTTC. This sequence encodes CAISESRVNNGEQYF.

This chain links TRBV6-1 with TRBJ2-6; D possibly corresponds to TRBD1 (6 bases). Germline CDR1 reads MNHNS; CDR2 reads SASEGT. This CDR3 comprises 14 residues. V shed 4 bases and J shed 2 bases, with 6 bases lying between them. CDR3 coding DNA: TGTGCCAGCAGTGGACAGGCTGGGGCCAACGTCCTGACTTTC. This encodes CASSGQAGANVLTF.

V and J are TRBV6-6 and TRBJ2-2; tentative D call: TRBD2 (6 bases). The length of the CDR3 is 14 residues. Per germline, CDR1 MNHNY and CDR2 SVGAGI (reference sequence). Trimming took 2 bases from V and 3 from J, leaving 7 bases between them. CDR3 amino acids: CASSYASDTGELFF. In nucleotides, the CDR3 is TGTGCCAGCAGTTACGCTAGCGACACCGGGGAGCTGTTTTTT.

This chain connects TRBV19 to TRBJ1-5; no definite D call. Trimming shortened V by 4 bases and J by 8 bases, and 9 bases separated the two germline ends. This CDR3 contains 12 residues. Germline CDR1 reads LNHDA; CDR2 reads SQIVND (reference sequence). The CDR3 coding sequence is TGTGCCAGTAGTAAAGCCCCTGAGCCCCAGCATTTT. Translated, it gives CASSKAPEPQHF.

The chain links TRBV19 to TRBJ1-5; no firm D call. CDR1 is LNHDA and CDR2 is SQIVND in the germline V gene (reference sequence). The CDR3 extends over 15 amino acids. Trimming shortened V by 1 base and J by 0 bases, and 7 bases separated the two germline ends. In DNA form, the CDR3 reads TGTGCCAGTAGTATAGCGCCAGATAGCAATCAGCCCCAGCATTTT. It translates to CASSIAPDSNQPQHF.

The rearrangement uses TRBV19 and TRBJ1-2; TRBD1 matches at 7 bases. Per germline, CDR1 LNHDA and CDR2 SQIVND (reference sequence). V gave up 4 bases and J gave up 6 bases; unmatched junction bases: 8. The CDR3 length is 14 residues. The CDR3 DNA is TGTGCCAGTAGTAGGAGGGGGGACAGCCATGGCTACACCTTC. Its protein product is CASSRRGDSHGYTF.

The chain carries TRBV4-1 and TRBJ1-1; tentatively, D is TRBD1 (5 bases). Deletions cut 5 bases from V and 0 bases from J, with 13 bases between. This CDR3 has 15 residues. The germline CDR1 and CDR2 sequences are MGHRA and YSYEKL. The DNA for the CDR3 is TGCGCCAGCAGCGTTCAGGGCGCGTTGAACACTGAAGCTTTCTTT. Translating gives CASSVQGALNTEAFF.

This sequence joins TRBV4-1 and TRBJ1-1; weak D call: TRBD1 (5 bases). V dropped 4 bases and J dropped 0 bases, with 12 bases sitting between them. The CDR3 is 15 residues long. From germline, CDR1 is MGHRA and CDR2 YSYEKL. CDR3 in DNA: TGCGCCAGCAGCCCCACGACAGCCCTGAACACTGAAGCTTTCTTT. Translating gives CASSPTTALNTEAFF.

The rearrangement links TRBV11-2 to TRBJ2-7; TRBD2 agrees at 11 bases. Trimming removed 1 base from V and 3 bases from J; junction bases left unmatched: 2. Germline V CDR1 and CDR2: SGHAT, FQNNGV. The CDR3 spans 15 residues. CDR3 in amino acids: CASSLGTSGFYEQYF. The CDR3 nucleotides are TGTGCCAGCAGCTTAGGGACTAGCGGGTTCTACGAGCAGTACTTC. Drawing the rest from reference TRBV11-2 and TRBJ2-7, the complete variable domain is EAGVAQSPRYKIIEKRQSVAFWCNPISGHATLYWYQQILGQGPKLLIQFQNNGVVDDSQLPKDRFSAERLKGVDSTLKIQPAKLEDSAVYLCASSLGTSGFYEQYFGPGTRLTVT.

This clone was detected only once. In DNA, the CDR3 is TGTGCCAGCAGCTTAGCGCAAGCGGGAGAGCAGTACTTC. It encodes CASSLAQAGEQYF. The chain joins TRBV7-2 to TRBJ2-7, with TRBD2 matching 7 bases. Germline CDR1 and CDR2: SGHTA and FQGNSA. The CDR3 is made up of 13 amino acids. The J segment lost 7 bases and the V segment lost 0 bases, leaving 3 bases of the junction unmatched.

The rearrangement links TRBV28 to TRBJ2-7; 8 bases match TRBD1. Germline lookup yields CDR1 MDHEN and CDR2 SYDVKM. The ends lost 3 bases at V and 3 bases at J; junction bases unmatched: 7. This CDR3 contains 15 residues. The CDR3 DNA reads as TGTGCCAGCAGTTTTTCGGACAGGGCACACTACGAGCAGTACTTC. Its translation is CASSFSDRAHYEQYF.

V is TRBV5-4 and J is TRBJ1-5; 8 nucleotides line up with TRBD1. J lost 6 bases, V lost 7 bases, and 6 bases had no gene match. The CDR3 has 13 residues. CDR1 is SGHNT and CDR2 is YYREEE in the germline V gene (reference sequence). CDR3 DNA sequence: TGTGCCAGCCTGGGACAGGCTTGTCAGCCCCAGCATTTT. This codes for CASLGQACQPQHF.

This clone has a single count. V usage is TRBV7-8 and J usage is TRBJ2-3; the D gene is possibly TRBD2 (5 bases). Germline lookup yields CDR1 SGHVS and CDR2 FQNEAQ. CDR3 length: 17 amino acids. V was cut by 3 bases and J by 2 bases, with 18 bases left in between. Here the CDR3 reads CASSLEVYPRNTDTQYF. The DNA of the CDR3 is TGTGCCAGCAGCTTGGAGGTGTATCCCCGAAACACAGATACGCAGTATTTT. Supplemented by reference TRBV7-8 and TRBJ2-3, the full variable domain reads GAGVSQSPRYKVAKRGQDVALRCDPISGHVSLFWYQQALGQGPEFLTYFQNEAQLDKSGLPSDRFFAERPEGSVSTLKIQRTQQEDSAVYLCASSLEVYPRNTDTQYFGPGTRLTVL.

CDR3 nucleotide sequence: TGCGCCAGCAGCTTGGACAGGGGGATTGGTCAGCCCCAGCATTTT. It codes for CASSLDRGIGQPQHF. The chain uses TRBV5-1 and TRBJ1-5, with 8 bases lining up with TRBD1. V dropped 0 bases and J dropped 6; count of bases not matched to a gene: 5. Per germline, CDR1 SGHRS and CDR2 YFSETQ. The CDR3 has 15 amino acids.